This TCR beta chain originates from a study of HIV-infected patients and healthy controls. Findings and caveats of the study: HIV-associated CDR3 frequencies dropped significantly during therapy; CMV-associated ones, mostly rising, changed nonsignificantly. HIV-infected repertoires had significantly higher mean Gini indices than controls, possibly reflecting oligoclonality.

This clonotype showed up many times. Its antigen is undetermined. V dropped 0 bases and J dropped 2 bases, with 8 bases sitting between them. The CDR3 totals 15 residues. Germline V lookup: CDR1 LGHNA, CDR2 YNFKEQ. Alpha and beta constant-region primers primed reverse transcription of around 500 ng RNA. Using multiplexing indices, alpha and beta chain libraries were generated apart by chain-specific third strand synthesis. Each cDNA molecule was barcoded, and a single primer pair amplified each chain. Using its own MiXCR run on the 5' RACE reads, TCRdb lists one record per CDR3 protein. The sample has nearly 25,000 distinct CDR3 sequences, 8% to 10% seen once. All unsorted peripheral T cells were captured because whole blood was used without fractionation.

This receptor was obtained from an adult in good health. The gene calls are TRBV4-2 and TRBJ1-5, with D unclear. Sequenced material: blood. The CDR3: CASSQEYWGNQPQHF. CDR3 coding DNA: TGTGCCAGCAGCCAAGAATACTGGGGCAATCAGCCCCAGCATTTT.